The 31 T cell receptor beta chains below come from one sample, sequenced in a study of T cell clonotyping in hematopoietic cell transplantation (dated by TCRdb to 2020 to 2023). Interpreted using the paper, the time point label stands for: 30 days after allo-HCT. The library was produced with the immunoSEQ multiplex PCR assay. What TCRdb holds here is the immuneACCESS table cut down to in-frame rearrangements. Part of the clones is not present; checked against another copy, under half of the missing clones reflect an unresolved V gene, and the others are unexplained. This sample gives roughly 15,000 clones in total; about 93% of them show up just once. The top ten clones comprise approximately 4.5% of the sample. The sequencing used PBMCs, collected 30 days after allogeneic stem cell transplant. The receptors were sampled from a male patient aged 60 to 75 who had an allogeneic stem cell transplant from an unrelated donor, so the T cells may come from the graft donor. Some clones in this sample may be carry-over from other donors' samples.

This chain links TRBV10-3 with TRBJ1-1, with no clear D. The germline V gene encodes CDR1 ENHRY and CDR2 SYGVKD. The CDR3 length is 11 residues. V was cut by 7 bases and J by 4 bases, with 7 bases left in between. CDR3 sequence (DNA): TGTGCCATCACGGTAGGCACTGAAGCTTTCTTT. This gives the protein CAITVGTEAFF.

This sequence joins TRBV4-3 and TRBJ2-7; 8 bases are shared with TRBD2. CDR1 LGHNA and CDR2 YSLEER come from the germline V gene. The ends lost 0 bases at V and 2 bases at J; junction bases unmatched: 6. This CDR3 region has 16 residues. CDR3 protein: CASSQEYLSGTYEQYF. The CDR3 bases are TGCGCCAGCAGCCAAGAATACCTTAGCGGGACCTACGAGCAGTACTTC.

This chain links TRBV7-6 with TRBJ2-5; D is unclear. V was cut by 5 bases and J by 4 bases, with 8 bases left in between. This CDR3 spans 12 amino acids. In germline, CDR1 is SGHVS, CDR2 FNYEAQ. This chain's CDR3 is CASSPLRETQYF. The CDR3 DNA is TGTGCCAGCAGCCCCTTGCGAGAGACCCAGTACTTC.

The CDR3 spells CASSPLLAGGPDTQYF. The CDR3 DNA is TGTGCCAGCAGCCCACTACTAGCGGGGGGGCCAGATACGCAGTATTTT. This chain uses TRBV7-2 with TRBJ2-3; 13 nucleotides match TRBD2. J gave up 4 bases and V 5 bases, and 6 bases lay outside the gene matches. The CDR3 sequence is 16 residues long. Germline lookup yields CDR1 SGHTA and CDR2 FQGNSA.

This rearrangement joins TRBV5-1 to TRBJ1-2; the D gene is possibly TRBD1 (5 bases). V was cut by 3 bases and J by 5 bases, with 14 bases left in between. Germline V gives CDR1 SGHRS, CDR2 YFSETQ. The CDR3 is 14 amino acids. The CDR3 DNA sequence: TGCGCCAGCAGCTACGACGGGGGAGCTTATGGCTACACCTTC. It codes for CASSYDGGAYGYTF.

The chain combines TRBV19 with TRBJ2-5; 9 nucleotides align to TRBD2. CDR1 LNHDA and CDR2 SQIVND come from the germline V gene (reference sequence). The CDR3 contains 15 residues. Trimming removed 8 bases from V and 5 bases from J; junction bases left unmatched: 12. In DNA, the CDR3 is TGTGCCAGTGGGGAGCGGGGGGTCTTCGGGGAGACCCAGTACTTC. Translated, it gives CASGERGVFGETQYF.

This clone was recorded only once. The chain links TRBV5-4 to TRBJ1-1; possible D gene TRBD1, 6 bases. CDR3 size: 15 residues. CDR1 is SGHNT and CDR2 is YYREEE in the germline V gene (reference sequence). V was cut by 4 bases and J by 0 bases, with 13 bases left in between. The CDR3 is CASSTPTGMNTEAFF. Written as DNA, the CDR3 is TGTGCCAGCAGCACACCCACAGGGATGAACACTGAAGCTTTCTTT.

The chain has TRBV4-1 and TRBJ2-7, with D unclear. The germline V gene encodes CDR1 MGHRA and CDR2 YSYEKL. The CDR3 extends over 15 amino acids. V was shortened by 0 bases and J by 0 bases, with 9 bases between the two germline ends. CDR3 loop: CASSQDPGLSYEQYF. For the CDR3, the DNA is TGCGCCAGCAGCCAAGACCCCGGGCTCTCCTACGAGCAGTACTTC.

The CDR3 region is CASSLVPGIGDEQYF. As DNA, the CDR3 is TGTGCCAGCAGTCTCGTCCCAGGGATTGGCGACGAGCAGTACTTC. The rearrangement joins TRBV6-7 to TRBJ2-7, with D possibly TRBD1 on 5 matching bases. TRBV6-7 counts as an open reading frame of uncertain function. V dropped 5 bases and J dropped 5 bases, with 19 bases sitting between them. The CDR3 is 15 residues long.

The chain combines TRBV14 with TRBJ2-1; unclear D gene. Germline CDR1 reads SGHDN; CDR2 reads FVKESK. Between the trimmed V and J ends, which lost 0 bases and 6 bases, there was a span of 9 bases. This CDR3 contains 14 residues. CDR3 amino acids: CASSQDGLVNEQFF. The CDR3 DNA is TGTGCCAGCAGCCAAGACGGGCTGGTCAATGAGCAGTTCTTC. Based on the CDR3 plus reference TRBV14 and TRBJ2-1, the full variable domain is EAGVTQFPSHSVIEKGQTVTLRCDPISGHDNLYWYRRVMGKEIKFLLHFVKESKQDESGMPNNRFLAERTGGTYSTLKVQPAELEDSGVYFCASSQDGLVNEQFFGPGTRLTVL.

The CDR3 DNA is TGTGCCAGCAGTGAACGGACAGGGGCTGGCACAGATACGCAGTATTTT. Its protein product is CASSERTGAGTDTQYF. The chain links TRBV6-4 to TRBJ2-3; TRBD1 matches 9 bases. With V trimmed by 3 bases and J by 1 base, 5 bases remained unmatched. The CDR3 is 16 amino acids. CDR1 and CDR2 from the germline V gene are MRHNA and SNTAGT.

The rearrangement joins TRBV19 to TRBJ1-3; D might be TRBD1 (6 bases). Trimming removed 4 bases at V and 2 bases at J, with 9 bases between. This CDR3 is built from 14 residues. The germline V gene has CDR1 LNHDA and CDR2 SQIVND (reference sequence). The CDR3 nucleotides are TGTGCCAGTAGTACAGGGGAAACTGGAAACACCATATATTTT. Protein product: CASSTGETGNTIYF.

The chain couples TRBV4-1 to TRBJ1-3; weak D call: TRBD1 (6 bases). The germline V and J ends were trimmed by 6 bases and 4 bases, with 19 bases remaining between them. The CDR3 extends over 16 amino acids. Germline values: CDR1 MGHRA, CDR2 YSYEKL. CDR3 sequence reads: CASRRDILLWGNTIYF. As DNA, the CDR3 is TGCGCCAGCAGGAGGGACATCCTCCTCTGGGGAAACACCATATATTTT.

The chain joins TRBV6-5 to TRBJ1-1; the match to TRBD1 covers 7 bases. Trimming took 6 bases from V and 1 from J; bases not matched to a gene: 8. Germline V lookup: CDR1 MNHEY, CDR2 SVGAGI. There are 15 residues in the CDR3. CDR3 in amino acids: CASRPETGRNTEAFF. The CDR3 coding sequence is TGTGCCAGCAGACCCGAGACAGGGCGGAACACTGAAGCTTTCTTT.

The J gene is TRBJ2-2, the V gene TRBV4-1, with 8 positions matching TRBD1. Germline CDR1 MGHRA, CDR2 YSYEKL. Unmatched junction bases numbered 4, after V lost 3 bases and J lost 4 bases. The length of the CDR3 is 15 residues. CDR3 DNA sequence: TGCGCCAGCAGCCAGACAGGGGCGGGCACCGGGGAGCTGTTTTTT. This gives the protein CASSQTGAGTGELFF.

This chain connects TRBV4-1 to TRBJ2-3, with 8 bases lining up with TRBD1. Trimming removed 4 bases from V and 3 bases from J; junction bases left unmatched: 6. This CDR3 comprises 15 residues. Germline V gene data show CDR1 as MGHRA and CDR2 as YSYEKL. CDR3 residues: CASSLLTGETDTQYF. In DNA form, the CDR3 reads TGCGCCAGCAGCCTCTTGACAGGGGAGACAGATACGCAGTATTTT.

The table lists this clone with a count of one. The chain is built from TRBV4-2 and TRBJ2-7, with 7 bases aligning to TRBD1. Germline loops: CDR1 LGHNA, CDR2 YNFKEQ. The CDR3 is 14 residues long. The ends lost 3 bases at V and 3 bases at J; junction bases unmatched: 5. The CDR3 region has the DNA TGTGCCAGCAGCCATGATCGGGACAGCTACGAGCAGTACTTC. Amino acids: CASSHDRDSYEQYF.

The chain links TRBV2 to TRBJ1-2; the D is unclear. CDR1 and CDR2 from the germline V gene are SNHLY and FYNNEI. The CDR3 consists of 13 residues. The germline V and J ends were trimmed by 5 bases and 4 bases, with 11 bases remaining between them. This CDR3 reads CASSLSARYGYTF. The CDR3 DNA reads as TGTGCCAGCAGTCTCAGTGCCCGCTATGGCTACACCTTC.

The chain recombines TRBV28 with TRBJ1-2; TRBD1 might be the D (5 bases). The CDR3 length is 12 residues. V shed 10 bases and J shed 2 bases, with 11 bases lying between them. Germline V lookup: CDR1 MDHEN, CDR2 SYDVKM. The CDR3 protein is CATGDSNYGYTF. In DNA, the CDR3 is TGTGCCACTGGGGACTCCAACTATGGCTACACCTTC.

The rearrangement uses TRBV30 and TRBJ2-3, with 8 bases fitting TRBD2. The CDR3 is 15 amino acids. Trimming cost V 5 bases and J 5 bases; bases outside gene matches: 12. Germline V gene sequence: CDR1 GTSNPN, CDR2 SVGIG (reference sequence). This CDR3 reads CAWLAKRELVDTQYF. Here the CDR3 DNA reads TGTGCCTGGCTCGCTAAGCGGGAGTTGGTAGATACGCAGTATTTT. Complete variable domain (other parts from reference TRBV30 and TRBJ2-3): SQTIHQWPATLVQPVGSPLSLECTVEGTSNPNLYWYRQAAGRGLQLLFYSVGIGQISSEVPQNLSASRPQDRQFILSSKKLLLSDSGFYLCAWLAKRELVDTQYFGPGTRLTVL.

This rearrangement joins TRBV7-7 to TRBJ2-1, with TRBD2 matching 14 bases. This CDR3 has 14 residues. Germline CDR1 is SSHAT and CDR2 is FNYEAQ (reference sequence). V lost 4 bases to trimming and J lost 8 bases; unmatched junction nucleotides: 1. Here the CDR3 reads CASSSGLAGDEQFF. CDR3 DNA sequence: TGTGCCAGCAGCTCGGGACTAGCGGGGGATGAGCAGTTCTTC.

The J gene is TRBJ2-7, the V gene TRBV7-9; D is unclear. Deletions cut 2 bases from V and 5 bases from J, with 13 bases between. The CDR3 sequence is 14 residues long. Germline CDR1 is SEHNR and CDR2 is FQNEAQ (reference sequence). The CDR3 DNA sequence: TGTGCCAGCAGCTTATCAGGAAGTAGCCACGAGCAGTACTTC. It specifies CASSLSGSSHEQYF.

V is TRBV10-3 and J is TRBJ2-7; D may be TRBD1 (6 bases). There are 13 residues in the CDR3. The V end was cut by 6 bases, the J end by 5 bases, with 14 bases between. CDR1 is ENHRY, CDR2 SYGVKD, per germline. CDR3 in DNA: TGTGCCATCAGCACAGGGAATTCCGACGAGCAGTACTTC. The encoded protein is CAISTGNSDEQYF.

V is TRBV7-2 and J is TRBJ1-5; D remains unclear. With 2 bases removed from V and 4 bases from J, the gap between germline ends came to 9 bases. Looked up from germline, CDR1 is SGHTA and CDR2 is FQGNSA. There are 14 residues in the CDR3. The CDR3 loop reads CASSLSSWNQPQHF. The CDR3 nucleotides are TGTGCCAGCAGCTTAAGTAGTTGGAATCAGCCCCAGCATTTT. Looking up the rest from reference TRBV7-2 and TRBJ1-5 gives the full variable domain: GAGVSQSPSNKVTEKGKDVELRCDPISGHTALYWYRQSLGQGLEFLIYFQGNSAPDKSGLPSDRFSAERTGGSVSTLTIQRTQQEDSAVYLCASSLSSWNQPQHFGDGTRLSIL.

The sample holds one count of this clone. This rearrangement joins TRBV2 to TRBJ1-4; no definite D call. This CDR3 has 14 amino acids. Trimming took 3 bases from V and 5 from J, leaving 10 bases between them. Germline CDR1 is SNHLY and CDR2 is FYNNEI. As DNA, the CDR3 is TGTGCCAGCAGTGATTCCCAGGAAAATGAAAAACTGTTTTTT. Protein product: CASSDSQENEKLFF.

The rearrangement joins TRBV6-5 to TRBJ2-3, with D perhaps assigned TRBD1 or TRBD2 (5 bases each). Germline-derived CDR1 and CDR2 are MNHEY and SVGAGI. Trimming removed 2 bases at V and 4 bases at J, with 16 bases between. The CDR3 totals 16 residues. As DNA, the CDR3 is TGTGCCAGCAGTTACGGTGCAGCCATGGGGGCAGATACGCAGTATTTT. Translated: CASSYGAAMGADTQYF.

J is TRBJ2-2 and V is TRBV19; the match to TRBD2 covers 7 bases. Germline assignment: CDR1 LNHDA and CDR2 SQIVND (reference sequence). The CDR3 extends over 16 amino acids. Trimming removed 6 bases from V and 1 base from J; junction bases left unmatched: 8. CDR3 in DNA: TGTGCCAGTAGCCCGGGCGCTAGCGGGAACACCGGGGAGCTGTTTTTT. It translates to CASSPGASGNTGELFF.

CDR3 residues: CASSFRLRGDGEAFF. The CDR3 bases are TGTGCCAGCTCTTTTAGGCTCAGGGGAGATGGTGAAGCTTTCTTT. The rearrangement joins TRBV28 to TRBJ1-1, with D possibly being TRBD1 (6 bases). Trimming removed 8 bases at V and 7 bases at J, with 23 bases between. Per germline, CDR1 MDHEN and CDR2 SYDVKM. This CDR3 has 15 amino acids.

The CDR3 DNA sequence: TGTGCCAGCACCAACGTCAGGGGCCAAGAGACCCAGTACTTC. Protein: CASTNVRGQETQYF. The chain uses TRBV7-9 and TRBJ2-5; D is perhaps TRBD1 (6 bases). V was pared by 7 bases and J by 1 base, with 13 bases between. Germline V gene sequence: CDR1 SEHNR, CDR2 FQNEAQ (reference sequence). The CDR3 sequence is 14 residues long.

This chain connects TRBV7-2 to TRBJ1-2, with a weak D call TRBD1 (5 bases). Germline CDR1 and CDR2: SGHTA and FQGNSA. The germline V and J ends were trimmed by 5 bases and 2 bases, with 9 bases remaining between them. The CDR3 is made up of 13 amino acids. This chain's CDR3 is CASSVGPNYGYTF. The CDR3 DNA follows: TGTGCCAGCAGCGTGGGGCCAAACTATGGCTACACCTTC.

This clone was picked up one time. The CDR3 nucleotides are TGTGCCTGGGGGAGGGGTGGGACAGGGAGCACAGATACGCAGTATTTT. Translated: CAWGRGGTGSTDTQYF. V gene TRBV30 combines with J gene TRBJ2-3; TRBD1 matches at 9 bases. Germline CDR1 and CDR2: GTSNPN and SVGIG (reference sequence). Trimming at V came to 5 bases and at J to 0 bases, leaving 9 bases not matched to a gene. This CDR3 contains 16 residues.